The clone carrying this T cell receptor beta chain has just a few counts. The data are from a study of blood T cell repertoires in COVID-19. Study-level background: The origin of the acute and convalescent COVID-19 samples was the United States, Italy and Spain. The cDNA or gDNA used as material had been derived from T cells, B-cell-depleted T cells, or PBMCs.

Germline V CDR1 and CDR2: SGHNT, YYREEE (reference sequence). Trimming took off 3 bases at V and 2 bases at J, with 14 bases between the two ends. This CDR3 is built from 15 residues. Authors' data handling: Amplified reference gene primers provided the basis for estimating nucleated cell counts. The method was immunoSEQ multiplex PCR; TCRdb's version includes in-frame clones alone and lacks a portion of them. D and trimming were read from the DNA, whereas the V and J calls and clone size are those reported in that table. The sample lists almost 55,000 clones, over 75% occurring once. The chain uses TRBV5-4 and TRBJ1-1, with D perhaps TRBD1 (6 bases). This sequence was found in a human donor in a cohort sampled during active COVID-19. The material sequenced was peripheral blood. The CDR3 sequence: CASSWAQGLNTEAFF. DNA for the CDR3: TGTGCCAGCAGCTGGGCACAGGGACTAAACACTGAAGCTTTCTTT.